This record covers a single T cell receptor (beta chain). This sample is drawn from a study of shared clonotypes between healthy human individuals. Study context: The cohort had a couple of women and a few men, ages 18 to 49.

Germline CDR1 reads MDHEN; CDR2 reads SYDVKM. V was cut by 5 bases and J by 2 bases, with 10 bases left in between. The length of the CDR3 is 13 residues. Original analysis: Junction-only immunoSEQ sequences carried no quality scores, so filtering differed. Produced via immunoSEQ multiplex PCR; TCRdb's table is partial and in-frame only. V, J and clone size are those of that table, while D and trimming were read from the DNA. The sample consists of about 470,000 clones, about 85% of them appearing once. The donors were adults (healthy and HIV-negative) with no recent acute infections or vaccinations. Donors, without exception, were Caucasian adults residing in Nashville, Tennessee.

The source is a woman in her 40s in good health. Some clones in this sample may be carry-over from other donors' samples. Sequenced sample: PBMCs. The V call is TRBV28, the J call TRBJ2-7, with D unclear. In DNA form, the CDR3 reads TGTGCCAGCAGTCTGGACCGCGCCTACGAGCAGTACTTC. Translation: CASSLDRAYEQYF.